A selection of T cell receptor beta chains follows, all from one sample in a study of Ad26.COV2.S vaccination and SARS-CoV-2 variants. Produced via immunoSEQ multiplex PCR; TCRdb's table is partial and in-frame only. The sample lists a few hundred thousand clones, approximately 83% occurring once. Specimen: peripheral blood, collected in a trial of Ad26.COV2.S vaccine versus placebo. Receptors were obtained from a person aged 18-65 years who received the Ad26.COV2.S COVID-19 vaccine or a placebo. Both conserved end residues are part of each CDR3. Each record gives: V gene, D gene, clone size, J gene, CDR3 protein, CDR3 DNA. A D gene is named only where the DNA matches it firmly. A row's size may be missing; if present it is once, few, many or a size class.

v_gene: TRBV9; d_gene: -; abundance: -; j_gene: TRBJ1-3; CDR3aa: CASSVMSGNTIYF; CDR3nt: TGTGCCAGCAGCGTAATGTCGGGAAACACCATATATTTT
v_gene: TRBV5-1; d_gene: -; abundance: -; j_gene: TRBJ1-1; CDR3aa: CASSLLTENTEAFF; CDR3nt: TGCGCCAGCAGCCTCCTGACCGAGAACACTGAAGCTTTCTTT
v_gene: TRBV24-1; d_gene: -; abundance: -; j_gene: TRBJ2-1; CDR3aa: CATSGPTLLSYNEQFF; CDR3nt: TGTGCCACCAGTGGACCTACACTCCTCTCCTACAATGAGCAGTTCTTC
v_gene: TRBV6-5; d_gene: -; abundance: -; j_gene: TRBJ1-2; CDR3aa: CASSSPLGSGYTF; CDR3nt: TGTGCCAGCAGTTCCCCCCTCGGAAGTGGCTACACCTTC
v_gene: TRBV5-5; d_gene: TRBD1; abundance: -; j_gene: TRBJ2-2; CDR3aa: CASSSRDRGWTGELFF; CDR3nt: TGTGCCAGCAGCTCCCGGGACAGGGGATGGACCGGGGAGCTGTTTTTT
v_gene: TRBV19; d_gene: -; abundance: -; j_gene: TRBJ1-1; CDR3aa: CASMARVRNTEAFF; CDR3nt: TGTGCCAGTATGGCTCGTGTAAGGAACACTGAAGCTTTCTTT
v_gene: TRBV7-9; d_gene: -; abundance: -; j_gene: TRBJ2-7; CDR3aa: CASSYGEDYEQYF; CDR3nt: TGTGCCAGCAGCTACGGGGAGGACTACGAGCAGTACTTC
v_gene: TRBV6-5; d_gene: -; abundance: once; j_gene: TRBJ2-5; CDR3aa: CASSTRPSSVETQYF; CDR3nt: TGTGCCAGCAGTACAAGACCGAGCTCGGTGGAGACCCAGTACTTC
v_gene: TRBV6-6; d_gene: TRBD1; abundance: -; j_gene: TRBJ1-6; CDR3aa: CASSTQGQGEGSPLHF; CDR3nt: TGTGCCAGCAGTACCCAGGGACAGGGTGAGGGTTCACCCCTCCACTTT
v_gene: TRBV6-4; d_gene: TRBD2; abundance: -; j_gene: TRBJ2-1; CDR3aa: CASSVGGRGNEQFF; CDR3nt: TGTGCCAGCAGTGTCGGAGGGAGGGGCAATGAGCAGTTCTTC
v_gene: TRBV7-9; d_gene: TRBD2; abundance: -; j_gene: TRBJ2-5; CDR3aa: CASSLVLAGVRETQYF; CDR3nt: TGTGCCAGCAGCTTGGTGCTAGCGGGGGTCAGGGAGACCCAGTACTTC
v_gene: TRBV7-2; d_gene: -; abundance: -; j_gene: TRBJ1-6; CDR3aa: CASRSNTGGNSPLHF; CDR3nt: TGTGCCAGCAGGTCCAATACGGGGGGGAATTCACCCCTCCACTTT
v_gene: TRBV24-1; d_gene: -; abundance: -; j_gene: TRBJ2-1; CDR3aa: CATIGGTSYNEQFF; CDR3nt: TGTGCCACCATAGGCGGGACTTCCTACAATGAGCAGTTCTTC
v_gene: TRBV30; d_gene: -; abundance: few; j_gene: TRBJ2-7; CDR3aa: CAWSVTASYEQYF; CDR3nt: TGTGCCTGGAGTGTAACCGCGTCCTACGAGCAGTACTTC
v_gene: TRBV19; d_gene: TRBD2; abundance: -; j_gene: TRBJ2-1; CDR3aa: CASSLGASGGVEQFF; CDR3nt: TGTGCCAGTAGCCTTGGGGCTAGCGGGGGGGTTGAGCAGTTCTTC
v_gene: TRBV9; d_gene: TRBD1; abundance: -; j_gene: TRBJ2-7; CDR3aa: CASSARQGLQLKSYEQYF; CDR3nt: TGTGCCAGCAGCGCCCGACAGGGCCTTCAGCTAAAATCCTACGAGCAGTACTTC
v_gene: TRBV7-2; d_gene: -; abundance: -; j_gene: TRBJ1-2; CDR3aa: CASSPGRAYGYTF; CDR3nt: TGTGCCAGCAGCCCCGGGAGGGCCTATGGCTACACCTTC
v_gene: TRBV6-5; d_gene: -; abundance: -; j_gene: TRBJ1-1; CDR3aa: CASSPIGGWTEAFF; CDR3nt: TGTGCCAGCAGCCCAATAGGGGGATGGACTGAAGCTTTCTTT
v_gene: TRBV2; d_gene: TRBD1; abundance: -; j_gene: TRBJ2-2; CDR3aa: CASSARGQGTGELFF; CDR3nt: TGTGCCAGCAGTGCGAGGGGACAGGGCACCGGGGAGCTGTTTTTT
v_gene: TRBV7-2; d_gene: TRBD1; abundance: -; j_gene: TRBJ1-1; CDR3aa: CASSLLEGAEAFF; CDR3nt: TGTGCCAGCAGCTTACTGGAGGGGGCGGAAGCTTTCTTT
v_gene: TRBV6-5; d_gene: -; abundance: -; j_gene: TRBJ2-6; CDR3aa: CASSSPPGSGANVLTF; CDR3nt: TGTGCCAGCAGTTCCCCCCCAGGGTCCGGGGCCAACGTCCTGACTTTC
v_gene: TRBV5-1; d_gene: -; abundance: -; j_gene: TRBJ2-1; CDR3aa: CASSTLGGNEQFF; CDR3nt: TGCGCCAGCAGCACTTTGGGGGGCAATGAGCAGTTCTTC
v_gene: TRBV6-5; d_gene: -; abundance: -; j_gene: TRBJ2-7; CDR3aa: CASSPGTNSYEQYF; CDR3nt: TGTGCCAGCAGTCCCGGGACAAACTCCTACGAGCAGTACTTC
v_gene: TRBV19; d_gene: -; abundance: -; j_gene: TRBJ2-7; CDR3aa: CASRTSGTEIYEQYF; CDR3nt: TGTGCCAGTAGGACCTCCGGGACCGAGATCTACGAGCAGTACTTC
v_gene: TRBV5-5; d_gene: -; abundance: -; j_gene: TRBJ2-1; CDR3aa: CASSFGGNEQFF; CDR3nt: TGTGCCAGCAGCTTTGGGGGGAATGAGCAGTTCTTC
v_gene: TRBV5-5; d_gene: -; abundance: few; j_gene: TRBJ2-5; CDR3aa: CASSLRGQETQYF; CDR3nt: TGTGCCAGCAGCTTGCGGGGGCAAGAGACCCAGTACTTC
v_gene: TRBV19; d_gene: -; abundance: -; j_gene: TRBJ2-5; CDR3aa: CASSIGLGKETQYF; CDR3nt: TGTGCCAGTAGTATTGGCCTAGGGAAGGAGACCCAGTACTTC
v_gene: TRBV5-1; d_gene: TRBD1; abundance: -; j_gene: TRBJ2-7; CDR3aa: CASSEDRGNDEQYF; CDR3nt: TGCGCCAGCAGCGAGGACAGGGGGAACGACGAGCAGTACTTC
v_gene: TRBV2; d_gene: -; abundance: few; j_gene: TRBJ1-3; CDR3aa: CASKDFSGNTIYF; CDR3nt: TGTGCCAGCAAGGATTTCTCTGGAAACACCATATATTTT
v_gene: TRBV19; d_gene: TRBD1; abundance: -; j_gene: TRBJ1-4; CDR3aa: CASSILGTGGRLFF; CDR3nt: TGTGCCAGTAGTATTTTAGGGACAGGCGGCCGGCTGTTTTTT
v_gene: TRBV24-1; d_gene: TRBD2; abundance: -; j_gene: TRBJ2-3; CDR3aa: CATSDRLAGTDTQYF; CDR3nt: TGTGCCACCAGTGATCGACTAGCAGGTACAGATACGCAGTATTTT
v_gene: TRBV6-2/TRBV6-3; d_gene: -; abundance: -; j_gene: TRBJ1-1; CDR3aa: CASSYSSGLEAFF; CDR3nt: TGTGCCAGCAGTTACTCATCGGGGCTCGAAGCTTTCTTT
v_gene: TRBV5-1; d_gene: TRBD2; abundance: -; j_gene: TRBJ2-7; CDR3aa: CASSFVAGGSYEQYF; CDR3nt: TGCGCCAGCAGCTTTGTAGCGGGGGGCTCCTACGAGCAGTACTTC
v_gene: TRBV6-6; d_gene: TRBD2; abundance: once; j_gene: TRBJ2-1; CDR3aa: CASTGLAGGDNEQFF; CDR3nt: TGTGCCAGCACAGGACTAGCGGGAGGGGACAATGAGCAGTTCTTC
v_gene: TRBV7-9; d_gene: -; abundance: -; j_gene: TRBJ2-7; CDR3aa: CASSLGERDEQYF; CDR3nt: TGTGCCAGCAGCTTAGGGGAAAGGGACGAGCAGTACTTC
v_gene: TRBV5-4; d_gene: -; abundance: -; j_gene: TRBJ2-5; CDR3aa: CASSIGPPNVQETQYF; CDR3nt: TGTGCCAGCAGCATCGGACCACCAAACGTACAAGAGACCCAGTACTTC
v_gene: TRBV19; d_gene: -; abundance: -; j_gene: TRBJ2-2; CDR3aa: CASSIGRDGGTTGELFF; CDR3nt: TGTGCCAGTAGTATTGGTCGGGACGGCGGAACCACCGGGGAGCTGTTTTTT
v_gene: TRBV15; d_gene: -; abundance: -; j_gene: TRBJ1-5; CDR3aa: CATSSRVRGLRSNQPQHF; CDR3nt: TGTGCCACCAGCTCCAGAGTCAGGGGCTTAAGGAGCAATCAGCCCCAGCATTTT
v_gene: TRBV29-1; d_gene: TRBD1; abundance: -; j_gene: TRBJ2-3; CDR3aa: CSVARDRGETDTQYF; CDR3nt: TGCAGCGTTGCCCGGGACAGGGGGGAGACAGATACGCAGTATTTT
v_gene: TRBV9; d_gene: -; abundance: -; j_gene: TRBJ1-2; CDR3aa: CASSDDRNTNYGYTF; CDR3nt: TGTGCCAGCAGCGACGACAGGAATACTAACTATGGCTACACCTTC
v_gene: TRBV7-3; d_gene: -; abundance: -; j_gene: TRBJ2-1; CDR3aa: CASSSGGSYNEQFF; CDR3nt: TGTGCCAGCTCGTCCGGGGGCTCCTACAATGAGCAGTTCTTC
v_gene: TRBV7-2; d_gene: -; abundance: -; j_gene: TRBJ1-1; CDR3aa: CASSLMVGTVNTEAFF; CDR3nt: TGTGCCAGCAGCTTAATGGTCGGTACAGTGAACACTGAAGCTTTCTTT
v_gene: TRBV5-1; d_gene: TRBD2; abundance: -; j_gene: TRBJ2-3; CDR3aa: CASSSLTSGVSDTQYF; CDR3nt: TGCGCCAGCAGCTCTCTGACTAGCGGGGTCTCAGATACGCAGTATTTT